Listed here are 25 T cell receptor beta chains from one sample, sequenced in a study of T cells in Graves' hyperthyroidism and ophthalmopathy. Amplified TCR beta CDR3 regions derived from RNA transcripts. Carried out on the TCR CDR3, a first-round RT-PCR used the HTBI primer set. Using its own MiXCR run on the multiplex PCR reads, TCRdb lists one record per CDR3 protein. Of more than 350,000 distinct CDR3 sequences detected, about 18% appear once; the ten largest clones hold around a third. Input material: blood. The receptor set was obtained from a woman in her 30s with Graves' hyperthyroidism that later progressed to Graves' ophthalmopathy.

This clonotype has ten or more counts. V gene TRBV18 combines with J gene TRBJ2-5; TRBD1 is a possible D gene (5 bases). CDR3 length: 13 amino acids. CDR1 is KGHSH and CDR2 is LQKENI in the germline V gene. V gave up 10 bases and J gave up 3 bases, with 15 bases separating them. The CDR3 region is CATRDSAEETQYF. The CDR3 DNA is TGTGCCACCCGTGACAGTGCTGAAGAGACCCAGTACTTC.

The chain couples TRBV6-1 to TRBJ2-2; TRBD2 is a possible D gene (5 bases). This CDR3 is 14 amino acids long. Trimming removed 6 bases from V and 4 bases from J, with 12 bases in between. CDR1 MNHNS and CDR2 SASEGT come from the germline V gene. In nucleotides, the CDR3 is TGTGCCAGCAGGGTAACTAGAACCACCGGGGAGCTGTTTTTT. Its protein is CASRVTRTTGELFF.

Remarks on this clonotype: Possible read error: a much larger clone is one base away. The chain employs TRBV5-1 and TRBJ1-2; maybe TRBD1 (5 bases). The CDR3 consists of 13 residues. Germline loops: CDR1 SGHRS, CDR2 YFSETQ. CDR3 DNA: TGCGCCAGCAGCTTGGGCGGGGACGATGGCTACATCTTC. This encodes CASSLGGDDGYIF.

This clonotype came up a few times. The V gene is TRBV6-1, the J gene TRBJ1-2; 7 bases are shared with TRBD1. This CDR3 region has 14 residues. The germline gives CDR1 MNHNS, CDR2 SASEGT. With V trimmed by 6 bases and J by 7 bases, 11 bases remained unmatched. In nucleotides, the CDR3 is TGTGCCAGCAGGACAGATACAGGGGTGGGTGGCTACACCTTC. This sequence encodes CASRTDTGVGGYTF.

This rearrangement joins TRBV5-6 to TRBJ2-7, with D possibly matching TRBD2 (5 bases). The CDR3 totals 13 residues. The germline V gene has CDR1 SGHDT and CDR2 YYEEEE. The V end was cut by 2 bases, the J end by 5 bases, with 11 bases between. CDR3: CASSLPSGNEQYF. CDR3 DNA sequence: TGTGCCAGCAGCTTACCCTCGGGGAACGAGCAGTACTTC.

The chain combines TRBV5-6 with TRBJ1-4; D unclear. CDR1 and CDR2 from the germline V gene are SGHDT and YYEEEE. V was cut by 1 base and J by 4 bases, with 11 bases left in between. This CDR3 spans 15 amino acids. The CDR3 region has the DNA TGTGCCAGCAGCTTGAGCGGCGGTTATAATGAAAAACTGTTTTTT. Its protein is CASSLSGGYNEKLFF.

In nucleotides, the CDR3 is TGCGCCAGCAGCTTGGGAGGGACTAGCGGGAGTGTTGACACAGATACGCAGTATTTT. Translated: CASSLGGTSGSVDTDTQYF. The rearrangement uses TRBV5-1 and TRBJ2-3; 14 bases match TRBD2. V gave up 0 bases and J gave up 2 bases; unmatched junction bases: 8. This CDR3 is built from 19 residues. CDR1 is SGHRS, CDR2 YFSETQ, per germline.

This clonotype has at least ten counts. The CDR3 loop is CASSFEHSYEQYF. The CDR3 DNA reads as TGTGCCAGCAGTTTCGAACACTCCTACGAGCAGTACTTC. This chain connects TRBV6-5 to TRBJ2-7, with no clear D. This CDR3 has 13 amino acids. Germline assignment: CDR1 MNHEY and CDR2 SVGAGI. V was clipped by 4 bases and J by 0 bases, with 7 bases between them.

The J gene is TRBJ2-3, the V gene TRBV5-1; D is possibly TRBD2 (6 bases). The CDR3 spans 15 residues. V was shortened by 1 base and J by 1 base, with 10 bases between the two germline ends. Germline V gene data show CDR1 as SGHRS and CDR2 as YFSETQ. CDR3 DNA sequence: TGCGCCAGCAGCTTGAGCGGGTCTGGCACAGATACGCAGTATTTT. Protein product: CASSLSGSGTDTQYF. Based on the CDR3 plus reference TRBV5-1 and TRBJ2-3, the full variable domain is KAGVTQTPRYLIKTRGQQVTLSCSPISGHRSVSWYQQTPGQGLQFLFEYFSETQRNKGNFPGRFSGRQFSNSRSEMNVSTLELGDSALYLCASSLSGSGTDTQYFGPGTRLTVL.

This clonotype was picked up many times. V and J are TRBV27 and TRBJ2-7; 9 bases align to TRBD2. Trimming removed 5 bases from V and 2 bases from J; junction bases left unmatched: 10. Germline V lookup: CDR1 MNHEY, CDR2 SMNVEV (reference sequence). The CDR3 has 16 residues. CDR3 protein: CASSEPAGGRAYEQYF. CDR3 bases: TGTGCCAGCAGTGAGCCAGCGGGGGGTAGGGCCTACGAGCAGTACTTC.

This clonotype has a count of ten or more. The chain combines TRBV2 with TRBJ1-2; D possibly corresponds to TRBD1 (6 bases). V lost 9 bases to trimming and J lost 4 bases, with 12 bases between them. The CDR3 sequence is 12 residues long. Germline-derived CDR1 and CDR2 are SNHLY and FYNNEI. Here the CDR3 reads CAREQGIYGYTF. The CDR3 nucleotides read TGTGCCAGAGAACAGGGAATCTATGGCTACACCTTC.

The chain combines TRBV2 with TRBJ1-5; 7 nucleotides line up with TRBD1. V lost 6 bases to trimming and J lost 1 base; unmatched junction nucleotides: 9. Germline V gives CDR1 SNHLY, CDR2 FYNNEI. CDR3 size: 16 residues. The CDR3 protein is CASRRDSWTSNQPQHF. Written as DNA, the CDR3 is TGTGCCAGCAGGCGGGACAGTTGGACCAGCAATCAGCCCCAGCATTTT.

This clonotype showed up just a few times. One junction end does not reproduce the germline sequence, and a read error may be involved. V usage is TRBV5-1 and J usage is TRBJ2-5; 7 bases agree with TRBD2. The CDR3 length is 13 residues. CDR1 and CDR2 from the germline V gene are SGHRS and YFSETQ. CDR3 protein: CAGSLEGAGAQYF. Written as DNA, the CDR3 is TGCGCCGGCAGCTTAGAAGGTGCGGGGGCCCAGTACTTC.

The V call is TRBV20-1, the J call TRBJ1-1; maybe TRBD1 (5 bases). CDR3 length equals 13 residues. V was clipped by 3 bases and J by 7 bases, with 15 bases between them. Looked up from germline, CDR1 is DFQATT and CDR2 is SNEGSKA (reference sequence). DNA for the CDR3: TGCAGTGCTAGGGTCAGGCAGGGTTTTGAAGCTTTCTTT. Its translation is CSARVRQGFEAFF.

This clonotype appeared a few times. The chain employs TRBV5-1 and TRBJ2-2; unclear D gene. Trimming cost V 2 bases and J 2 bases, with 19 bases left between them. Germline V gene data show CDR1 as SGHRS and CDR2 as YFSETQ. The CDR3 length is 18 residues. CDR3 nucleotide sequence: TGCGCCAGCAGCTTACTTTCAAAGAGTTTATTTAACACCGGGGAGCTGTTTTTT. Its translation is CASSLLSKSLFNTGELFF.

This clonotype was seen repeatedly, ten times or more. The chain carries TRBV11-2 and TRBJ1-4; D may be TRBD1 (6 bases). The CDR3 covers 15 residues. V was trimmed by 1 base and J by 5 bases, leaving 11 bases between them. Germline CDR1 is SGHAT and CDR2 is FQNNGV. The CDR3 nucleotides are TGTGCCAGCAGCTTAGGACAGGTCCACAATGAAAAACTGTTTTTT. Protein: CASSLGQVHNEKLFF.

This clonotype was found many times. V and J are TRBV20-1 and TRBJ2-3, with D perhaps TRBD2 (5 bases). The V and J ends lost 0 bases and 7 bases respectively, with 8 bases between them. The CDR3 sequence is 12 residues long. Germline CDR1 and CDR2: DFQATT and SNEGSKA (reference sequence). CDR3 region: CSAREDFYTQYF. CDR3 in DNA: TGCAGTGCTAGAGAGGACTTTTATACGCAGTATTTT.

V is TRBV20-1 and J is TRBJ2-5; D is ambiguous. Trimming cost V 2 bases and J 7 bases, with 11 bases left between them. The length of the CDR3 is 12 residues. Germline CDR1 is DFQATT and CDR2 is SNEGSKA (reference sequence). This CDR3 reads CSARPRIRTQYF. CDR3 nucleotide sequence: TGCAGTGCTAGACCGCGGATCCGGACCCAGTACTTC.

This clonotype showed up many times. V usage is TRBV29-1 and J usage is TRBJ2-1; D unclear. The CDR3 contains 12 residues. Trimming removed 5 bases from V and 8 bases from J, with 13 bases in between. Germline CDR1 is SQVTM and CDR2 is ANQGSEA. Here the CDR3 reads CSVPTGSYEQFF. The CDR3 bases are TGCAGCGTTCCAACTGGGTCATATGAGCAGTTCTTC.

In this sample, this clonotype turned up a few times. The rearrangement joins TRBV4-1 to TRBJ2-7; the D is unclear. The CDR3 has 15 residues. Between the trimmed V and J ends, which lost 1 base and 4 bases, there was a span of 14 bases. CDR1 MGHRA and CDR2 YSYEKL come from the germline V gene. The CDR3 protein is CASSQGSAEYYEQYF. CDR3 coding DNA: TGCGCCAGCAGCCAAGGGTCTGCAGAGTATTACGAGCAGTACTTC.

This clonotype was picked up a small number of times. The junction shows a germline mismatch at one end, possibly a read error. V gene TRBV7-8 combines with J gene TRBJ2-2; possibly TRBD1 for D (6 bases). Germline CDR1 and CDR2: SGHVS and FQNEAQ. The length of the CDR3 is 17 residues. The chain's CDR3 is CASSFYQGHPNTGELSF. The CDR3, as DNA: TGTGCCAGCAGCTTCTACCAGGGACATCCGAACACCGGGGAGCTGTCTTTT.

This clonotype was counted a few times. This rearrangement joins TRBV19 to TRBJ1-2, with 10 bases lining up with TRBD1. CDR1 LNHDA and CDR2 SQIVND come from the germline V gene (reference sequence). The trim removed 5 bases at V and 5 bases at J, leaving 11 bases unmatched. This CDR3 has 16 residues. The CDR3 DNA reads as TGTGCCAGTAGTGCCTTACCGGGACAGGGGAGATATGGCTACACCTTC. Its protein product is CASSALPGQGRYGYTF.

This clonotype came up a few times. This chain joins TRBV30 and TRBJ2-1, with no clear D. The germline V and J ends were trimmed by 1 base and 8 bases, with 12 bases remaining between them. The germline gives CDR1 GTSNPN, CDR2 SVGIG (reference sequence). CDR3 size: 13 residues. The chain's CDR3 is CAWSGVDFHEQFF. For the CDR3, the DNA is TGTGCCTGGAGTGGGGTAGATTTCCATGAGCAGTTCTTC.

CDR3 coding DNA: TGTGCCAGCAGCCTATCAAAGTCTGGACAGCAACCCTACAATGAGCAGTTCTTC. It encodes CASSLSKSGQQPYNEQFF. The V call is TRBV3-1, the J call TRBJ2-1; weak D call: TRBD1 (6 bases). The CDR3 loop spans 18 amino acids. CDR1 LGHDT and CDR2 YNNKEL come from the germline V gene (reference sequence). V gave up 4 bases and J gave up 2 bases, with 21 bases separating them.

The chain combines TRBV18 with TRBJ1-3; D is ambiguous. Trimming took off 4 bases at V and 2 bases at J, with 12 bases between the two ends. The germline CDR1 and CDR2 sequences are KGHSH and LQKENI. This CDR3 is built from 15 residues. DNA of the CDR3: TGTGCCAGCTCACTCTCCGCTTCGACTGGAAACACCATATATTTT. It yields the protein CASSLSASTGNTIYF. Variable domain in full (rest from reference TRBV18 and TRBJ1-3): NAGVMQNPRHLVRRRGQEARLRCSPMKGHSHVYWYRQLPEEGLKFMVYLQKENIIDESGMPKERFSAEFPKEGPSILRIQQVVRGDSAAYFCASSLSASTGNTIYFGEGSWLTVV.